Listed below are T cell receptor beta chains from one sample, sequenced in a study of control samples from healthy donors and cancer patients. TCRdb keeps only in-frame clones here, not all; method: immunoSEQ multiplex PCR. The data contain hundreds of thousands of clones, 90% of them singletons. Sequencing was carried out using PBMCs. Receptors were obtained from a man aged 40-50 years with head and neck cancer. Each CDR3 is given without its conserved first and last residue.

12	TRBV7-2	TRBJ1-2	ASSGSGARIGYT
11	TRBV6-5	TRBJ2-2	ASRPAGAGELF
14	TRBV28	TRBJ2-7	ASSPLYRAFSYEQY
10	TRBV30	TRBJ2-7	ALARGGGEQY
12	TRBV7-2	TRBJ2-7	ASRFNRGAYEQY
13	TRBV3-1/TRBV3-2	TRBJ2-3	ASSQLRGGTDTQY
13	TRBV11-2	TRBJ2-1	ASSRGQGAPNEQF
12	TRBV5-1	TRBJ2-7	ASSIGTATYEQY
10	TRBV6-5	TRBJ1-3	ASSPSGGTIY
11	TRBV30	TRBJ1-6	AWAGTVNSPLH
7	TRBV20-1	TRBJ1-1	SAPMGAF
12	TRBV18	TRBJ1-4	ASSQTGSTEKLF
13	TRBV28	TRBJ1-4	ASSLVTGGWEKLF
12	TRBV5-4	TRBJ1-3	ASRIMFLGNTIY